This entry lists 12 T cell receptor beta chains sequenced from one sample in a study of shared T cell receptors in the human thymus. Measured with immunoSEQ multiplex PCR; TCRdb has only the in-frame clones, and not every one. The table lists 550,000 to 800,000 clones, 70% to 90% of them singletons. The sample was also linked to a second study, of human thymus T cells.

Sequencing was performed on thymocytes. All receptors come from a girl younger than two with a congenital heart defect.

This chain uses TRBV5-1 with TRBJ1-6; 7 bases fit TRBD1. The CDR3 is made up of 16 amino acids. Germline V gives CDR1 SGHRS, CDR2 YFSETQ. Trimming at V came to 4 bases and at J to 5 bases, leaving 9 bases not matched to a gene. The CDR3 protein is CASSPDRDSNNSPLHF. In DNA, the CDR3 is TGCGCCAGCAGCCCGGACCGGGACAGCAATAATTCACCCCTCCACTTT.

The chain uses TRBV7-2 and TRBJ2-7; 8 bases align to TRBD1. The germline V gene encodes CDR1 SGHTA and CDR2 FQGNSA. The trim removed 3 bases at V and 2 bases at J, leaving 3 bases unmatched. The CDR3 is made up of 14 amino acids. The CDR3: CASSFSTGAYEQYF. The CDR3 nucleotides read TGTGCCAGCAGCTTTTCGACAGGGGCCTACGAGCAGTACTTC.

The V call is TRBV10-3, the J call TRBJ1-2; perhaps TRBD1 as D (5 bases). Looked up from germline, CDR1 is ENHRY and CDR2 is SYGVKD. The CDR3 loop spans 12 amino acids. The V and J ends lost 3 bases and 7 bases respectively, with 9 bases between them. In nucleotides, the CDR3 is TGTGCCATCAGTGATTTGGGGGGTGGCTACACCTTC. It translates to CAISDLGGGYTF.

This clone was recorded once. The CDR3 sequence: CASSMPGGGQYF. CDR3 DNA sequence: TGTGCCAGTAGCATGCCAGGGGGCGGGCAGTACTTC. This sequence joins TRBV19 and TRBJ2-7, with 8 bases fitting TRBD1. The length of the CDR3 is 12 residues. Trimming took 6 bases from V and 9 from J; bases not matched to a gene: 7. Germline V gene lookup returns CDR1 LNHDA and CDR2 SQIVND (reference sequence).

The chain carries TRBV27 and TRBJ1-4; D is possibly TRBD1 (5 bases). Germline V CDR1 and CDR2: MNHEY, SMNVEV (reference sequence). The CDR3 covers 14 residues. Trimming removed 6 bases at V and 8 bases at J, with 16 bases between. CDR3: CASSPRRAKEKLFF. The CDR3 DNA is TGTGCCAGCAGCCCCCGCAGGGCCAAGGAAAAACTGTTTTTT.

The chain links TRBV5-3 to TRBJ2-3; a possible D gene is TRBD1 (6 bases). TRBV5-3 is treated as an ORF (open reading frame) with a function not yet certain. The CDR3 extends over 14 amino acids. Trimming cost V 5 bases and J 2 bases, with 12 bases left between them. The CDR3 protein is CARRSGVITDTQYF. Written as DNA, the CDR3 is TGTGCCAGAAGGTCAGGGGTAATCACAGATACGCAGTATTTT.

CDR3 bases: TGTGCCAGCAGCTCCGACAGGGGAAATTCACCCCTCCACTTT. Encoded protein: CASSSDRGNSPLHF. The J gene is TRBJ1-6, the V gene TRBV7-9; the match to TRBD1 covers 8 bases. Germline CDR1 and CDR2: SEHNR and FQNEAQ (reference sequence). Germline trimming cut 4 bases from V and 7 bases from J; bases unmatched to any gene: 3. The CDR3 length is 14 residues. Looking up the rest from reference TRBV7-9 and TRBJ1-6 gives the full variable domain: DTGVSQNPRHKITKRGQNVTFRCDPISEHNRLYWYRQTLGQGPEFLTYFQNEAQLEKSRLLSDRFSAERPKGSFSTLEIQRTEQGDSAMYLCASSSDRGNSPLHFGNGTRLTVT.

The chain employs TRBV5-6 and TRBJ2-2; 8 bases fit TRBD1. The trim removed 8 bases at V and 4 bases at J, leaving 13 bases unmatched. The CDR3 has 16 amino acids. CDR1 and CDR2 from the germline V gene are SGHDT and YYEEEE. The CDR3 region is CASLYQGASGTGELFF. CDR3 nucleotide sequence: TGTGCCAGTTTGTATCAGGGGGCGTCGGGCACCGGGGAGCTGTTTTTT.

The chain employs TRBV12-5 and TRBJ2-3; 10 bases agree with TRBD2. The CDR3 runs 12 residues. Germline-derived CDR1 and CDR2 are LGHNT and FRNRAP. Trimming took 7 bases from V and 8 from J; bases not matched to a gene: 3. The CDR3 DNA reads TGTGCTAGTGTAGCGGGGGGTCGTACGCAGTATTTT. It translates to CASVAGGRTQYF.

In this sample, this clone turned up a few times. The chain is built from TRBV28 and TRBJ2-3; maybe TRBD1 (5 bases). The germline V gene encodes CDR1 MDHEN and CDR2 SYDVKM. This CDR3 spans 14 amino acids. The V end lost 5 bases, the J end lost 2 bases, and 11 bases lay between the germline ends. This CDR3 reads CASSRQSYTDTQYF. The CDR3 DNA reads TGTGCCAGCAGTCGACAGAGCTACACAGATACGCAGTATTTT.

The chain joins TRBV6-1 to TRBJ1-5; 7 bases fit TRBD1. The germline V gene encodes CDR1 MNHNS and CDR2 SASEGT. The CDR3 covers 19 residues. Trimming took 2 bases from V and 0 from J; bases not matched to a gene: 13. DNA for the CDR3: TGTGCCAGCAGTGAACGCTCCGGGCCAGGGGGAACTAGCAATCAGCCCCAGCATTTT. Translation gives CASSERSGPGGTSNQPQHF.

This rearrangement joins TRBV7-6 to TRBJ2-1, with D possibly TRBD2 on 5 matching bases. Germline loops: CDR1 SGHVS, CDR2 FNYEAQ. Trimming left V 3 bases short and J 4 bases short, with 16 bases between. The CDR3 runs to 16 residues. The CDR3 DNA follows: TGTGCCAGCAGCTTTAAGCGGACCTTGGCGTACAATGAGCAGTTCTTC. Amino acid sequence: CASSFKRTLAYNEQFF.